Included here is one TCR beta chain sequence, with context. This specimen comes from a study of CD8+ T cells in alopecia areata. Following extraction, RNA underwent reverse transcription to cDNA, which served as the sequencing template. TCRdb keeps only in-frame clones here, not all; method: immunoSEQ multiplex PCR. The sample has 160,000 or so clones, 67% seen once. The germline CDR1 and CDR2 sequences are SQVTM and ANQGSEA. Trimming at V came to 3 bases and at J to 7 bases, leaving 4 bases not matched to a gene. The CDR3 length is 13 residues. This TCR derives from a human donor with alopecia areata. The chain combines TRBV29-1 with TRBJ2-7, with 12 nucleotides matching TRBD1. The material sequenced was CD8+ T cells sorted from blood, taken at week 0. Written as DNA, the CDR3 is TGCAGCGTTGAGGGACAGGGGGCTCGAGAGCAGTACTTC. Translating it yields CSVEGQGAREQYF.